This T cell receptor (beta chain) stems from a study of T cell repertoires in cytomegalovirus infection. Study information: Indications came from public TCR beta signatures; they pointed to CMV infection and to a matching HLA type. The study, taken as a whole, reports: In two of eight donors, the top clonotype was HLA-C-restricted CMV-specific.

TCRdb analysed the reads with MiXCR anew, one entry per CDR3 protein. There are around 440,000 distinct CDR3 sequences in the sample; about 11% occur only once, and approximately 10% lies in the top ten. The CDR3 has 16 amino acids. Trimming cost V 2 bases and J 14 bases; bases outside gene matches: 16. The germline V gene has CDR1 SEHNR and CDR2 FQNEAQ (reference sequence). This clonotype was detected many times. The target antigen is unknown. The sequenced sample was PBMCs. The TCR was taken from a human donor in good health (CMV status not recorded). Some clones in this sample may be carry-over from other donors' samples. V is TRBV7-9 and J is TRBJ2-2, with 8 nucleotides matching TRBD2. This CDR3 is CASSLITGGGPSGLFF. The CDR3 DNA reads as TGTGCCAGCAGCTTAATCACGGGCGGGGGGCCCTCCGGCCTGTTTTTT.